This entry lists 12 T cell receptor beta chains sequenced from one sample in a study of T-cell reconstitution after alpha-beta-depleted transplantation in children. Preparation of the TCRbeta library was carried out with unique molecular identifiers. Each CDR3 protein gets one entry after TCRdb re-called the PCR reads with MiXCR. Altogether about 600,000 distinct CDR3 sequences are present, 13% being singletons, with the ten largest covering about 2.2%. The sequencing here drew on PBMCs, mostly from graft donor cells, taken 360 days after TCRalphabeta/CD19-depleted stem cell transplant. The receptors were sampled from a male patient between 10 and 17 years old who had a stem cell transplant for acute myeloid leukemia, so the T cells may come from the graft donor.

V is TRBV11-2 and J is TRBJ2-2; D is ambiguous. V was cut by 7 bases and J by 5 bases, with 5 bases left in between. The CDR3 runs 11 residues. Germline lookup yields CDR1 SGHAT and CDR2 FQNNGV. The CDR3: CASIRTGELFF. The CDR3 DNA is TGTGCCAGCATCCGAACCGGGGAGCTGTTTTTT.

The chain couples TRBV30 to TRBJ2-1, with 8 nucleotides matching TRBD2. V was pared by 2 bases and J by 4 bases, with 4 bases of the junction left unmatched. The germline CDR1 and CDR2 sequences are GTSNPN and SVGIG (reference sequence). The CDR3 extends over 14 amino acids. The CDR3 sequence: CAWSQLAVYNEQFF. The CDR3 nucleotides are TGTGCCTGGAGTCAACTAGCGGTTTACAATGAGCAGTTCTTC. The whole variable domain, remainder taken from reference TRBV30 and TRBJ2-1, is SQTIHQWPATLVQPVGSPLSLECTVEGTSNPNLYWYRQAAGRGLQLLFYSVGIGQISSEVPQNLSASRPQDRQFILSSKKLLLSDSGFYLCAWSQLAVYNEQFFGPGTRLTVL.

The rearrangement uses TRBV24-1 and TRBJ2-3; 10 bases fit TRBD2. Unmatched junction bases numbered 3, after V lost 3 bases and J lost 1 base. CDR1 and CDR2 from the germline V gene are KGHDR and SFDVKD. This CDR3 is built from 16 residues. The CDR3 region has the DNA TGTGCCACCAGTGATCCCGGACTAGCGGGCACAGATACGCAGTATTTT. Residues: CATSDPGLAGTDTQYF.

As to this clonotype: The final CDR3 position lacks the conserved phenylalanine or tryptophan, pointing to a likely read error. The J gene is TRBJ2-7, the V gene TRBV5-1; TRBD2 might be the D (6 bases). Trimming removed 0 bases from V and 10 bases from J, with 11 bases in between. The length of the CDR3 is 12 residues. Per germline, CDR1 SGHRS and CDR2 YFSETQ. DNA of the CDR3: TGCGCCAGCAGCTTGGCCGGCGGGGTACAGTACTAC. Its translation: CASSLAGGVQYY.

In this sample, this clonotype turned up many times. The CDR3 loop reads CASSPRDYSTYEQYF. The CDR3 DNA sequence: TGTGCCAGCAGTCCTCGGGACTACTCCACCTACGAGCAGTACTTC. The J gene is TRBJ2-7, the V gene TRBV12-3 or TRBV12-4; 7 nucleotides align to TRBD2. This CDR3 contains 15 residues. Trimming cost V 5 bases and J 2 bases; bases outside gene matches: 9.

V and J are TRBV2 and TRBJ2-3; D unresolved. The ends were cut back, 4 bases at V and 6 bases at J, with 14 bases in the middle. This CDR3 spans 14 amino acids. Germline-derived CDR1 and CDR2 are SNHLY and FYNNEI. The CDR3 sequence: CASSVGTARDTQYF. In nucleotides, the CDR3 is TGTGCCAGCAGTGTAGGCACGGCCCGCGATACGCAGTATTTT.

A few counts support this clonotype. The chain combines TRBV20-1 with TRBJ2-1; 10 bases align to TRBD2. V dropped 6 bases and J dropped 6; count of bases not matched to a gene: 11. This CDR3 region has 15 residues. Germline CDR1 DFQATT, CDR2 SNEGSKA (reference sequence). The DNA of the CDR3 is TGCAGTGCCCATAGCGGGAGGAATCCCCTCAATGAGCAGTTCTTC. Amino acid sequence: CSAHSGRNPLNEQFF.

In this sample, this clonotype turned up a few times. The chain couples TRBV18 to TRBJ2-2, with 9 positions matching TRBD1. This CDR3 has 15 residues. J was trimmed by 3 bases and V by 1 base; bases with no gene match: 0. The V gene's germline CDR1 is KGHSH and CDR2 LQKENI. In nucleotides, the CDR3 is TGTGCCAGCTCACCACGACAGGGGGACACCGGGGAGCTGTTTTTT. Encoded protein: CASSPRQGDTGELFF.

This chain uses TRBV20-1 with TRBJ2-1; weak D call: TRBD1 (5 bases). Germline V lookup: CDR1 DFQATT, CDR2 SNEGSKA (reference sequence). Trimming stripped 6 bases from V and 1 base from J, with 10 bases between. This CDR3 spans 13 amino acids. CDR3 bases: TGCAGTGCAGGGGTAAGATCCTACAATGAGCAGTTCTTC. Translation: CSAGVRSYNEQFF.

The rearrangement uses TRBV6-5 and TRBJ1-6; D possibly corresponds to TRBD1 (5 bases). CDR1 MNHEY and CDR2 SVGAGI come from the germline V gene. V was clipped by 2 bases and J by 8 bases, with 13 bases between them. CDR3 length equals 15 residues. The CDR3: CASSYRDGNHSPLHF. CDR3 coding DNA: TGTGCCAGCAGTTACAGGGACGGGAACCATTCACCCCTCCACTTT.

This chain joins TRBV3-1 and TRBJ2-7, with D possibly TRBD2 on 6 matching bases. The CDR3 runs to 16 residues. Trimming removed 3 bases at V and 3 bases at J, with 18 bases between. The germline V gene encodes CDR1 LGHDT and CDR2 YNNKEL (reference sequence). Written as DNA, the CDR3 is TGTGCCAGCAGCCACTCATCGGGACTCGCTCTCTACGAGCAGTACTTC. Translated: CASSHSSGLALYEQYF.

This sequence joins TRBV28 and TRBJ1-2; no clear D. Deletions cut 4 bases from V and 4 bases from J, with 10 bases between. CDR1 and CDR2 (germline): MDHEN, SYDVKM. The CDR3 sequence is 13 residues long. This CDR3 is CASSSASFYGYTF. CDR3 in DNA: TGTGCCAGCAGTTCTGCCTCATTCTATGGCTACACCTTC.